This TCR beta chain was identified during a study of brain T cells in children with intractable seizures. General observations from the study: Viral specificity was inferred only from CDR3 similarity; HCMV serostatus was unknown. Among the top 50 brain clones were public and private clonotypes. Pre-surgery blood may have been undersampled, hiding some clones.

Clones were read by immunoSEQ multiplex PCR, and TCRdb kept only the in-frame ones, dropping some. The sample consists of several thousand clones, about 78% of them appearing once. Only cases whose brain tissue showed the highest T cell transcript signatures were sequenced. Before surgery, patients took at least one anti-epileptic drug. Comments on this clone: Its matching antigen is unknown.

Material: resected brain tissue, obtained at surgery. The TCR was taken from a girl aged 2 to 9 with Rasmussen encephalitis and intractable seizures.

The CDR3 nucleotides are TGTGCCAGCAGCCCTGGGAGAACTGGAAACACCATATATTTT. Protein sequence: CASSPGRTGNTIYF. The chain recombines TRBV11-3 with TRBJ1-3, with D hard to call. CDR3 length: 14 residues. CDR1 is SGHNT and CDR2 is YENEEA in the germline V gene. The V end was cut by 5 bases, the J end by 2 bases, with 10 bases between.